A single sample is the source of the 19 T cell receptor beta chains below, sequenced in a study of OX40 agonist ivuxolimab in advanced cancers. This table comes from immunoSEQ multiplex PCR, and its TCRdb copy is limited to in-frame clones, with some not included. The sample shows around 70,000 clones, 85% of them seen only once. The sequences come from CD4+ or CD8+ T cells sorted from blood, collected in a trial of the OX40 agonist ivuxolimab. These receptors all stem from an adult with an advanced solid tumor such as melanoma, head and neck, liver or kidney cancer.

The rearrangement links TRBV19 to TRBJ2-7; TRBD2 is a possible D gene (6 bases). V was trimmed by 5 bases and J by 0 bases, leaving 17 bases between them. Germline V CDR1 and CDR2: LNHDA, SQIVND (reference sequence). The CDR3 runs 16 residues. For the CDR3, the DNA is TGTGCCAGTAGTGACACAAGGACTAAAGCCTCCTACGAGCAGTACTTC. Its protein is CASSDTRTKASYEQYF.

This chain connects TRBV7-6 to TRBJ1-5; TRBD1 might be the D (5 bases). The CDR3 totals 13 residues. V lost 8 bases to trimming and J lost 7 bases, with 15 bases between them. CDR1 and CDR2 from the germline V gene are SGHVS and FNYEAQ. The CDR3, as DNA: TGTGCCAGCGCCGAGGGGCCGAAACAGCCCCAGCATTTT. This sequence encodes CASAEGPKQPQHF. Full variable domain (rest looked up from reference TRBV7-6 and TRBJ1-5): GAGVSQSPRYKVTKRGQDVALRCDPISGHVSLYWYRQALGQGPEFLTYFNYEAQQDKSGLPNDRFSAERPEGSISTLTIQRTEQRDSAMYRCASAEGPKQPQHFGDGTRLSIL.

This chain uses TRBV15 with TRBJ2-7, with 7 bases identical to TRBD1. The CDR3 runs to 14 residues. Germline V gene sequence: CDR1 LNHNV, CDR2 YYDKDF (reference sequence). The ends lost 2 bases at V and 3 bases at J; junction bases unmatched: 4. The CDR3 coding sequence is TGTGCCACCAGCAGACCGGGACAGCTCTACGAGCAGTACTTC. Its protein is CATSRPGQLYEQYF.

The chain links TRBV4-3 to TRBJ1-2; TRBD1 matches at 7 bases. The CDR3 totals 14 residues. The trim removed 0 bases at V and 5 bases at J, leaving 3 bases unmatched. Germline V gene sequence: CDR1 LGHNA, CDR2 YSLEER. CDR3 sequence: CASSQETGKYGYTF. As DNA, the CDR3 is TGCGCCAGCAGCCAAGAGACAGGGAAGTATGGCTACACCTTC.

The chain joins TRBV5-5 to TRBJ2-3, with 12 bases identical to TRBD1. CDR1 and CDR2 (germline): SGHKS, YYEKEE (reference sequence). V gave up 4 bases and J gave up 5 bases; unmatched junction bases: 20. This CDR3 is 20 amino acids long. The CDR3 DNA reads TGTGCCAGCAGCAGGACAACCGGGACAGGGGGCATGTCGGCCAGAGATACGCAGTATTTT. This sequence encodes CASSRTTGTGGMSARDTQYF.

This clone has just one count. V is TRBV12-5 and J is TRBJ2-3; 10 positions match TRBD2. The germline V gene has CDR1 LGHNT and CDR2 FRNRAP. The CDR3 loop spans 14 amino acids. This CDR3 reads CAGASGSTSDTQYF. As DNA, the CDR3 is TGTGCCGGAGCTAGCGGGAGTACGTCAGATACGCAGTATTTT.

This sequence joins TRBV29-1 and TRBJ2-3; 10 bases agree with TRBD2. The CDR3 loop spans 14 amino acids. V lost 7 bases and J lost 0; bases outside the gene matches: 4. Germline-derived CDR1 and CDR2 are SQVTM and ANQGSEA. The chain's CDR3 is CSEKREGSTDTQYF. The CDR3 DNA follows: TGCAGCGAAAAGCGGGAGGGGAGCACAGATACGCAGTATTTT.

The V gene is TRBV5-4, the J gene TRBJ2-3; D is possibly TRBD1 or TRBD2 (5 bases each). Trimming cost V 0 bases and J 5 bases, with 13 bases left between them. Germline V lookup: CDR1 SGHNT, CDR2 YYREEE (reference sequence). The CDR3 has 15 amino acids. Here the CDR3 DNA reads TGTGCCAGCAGCTTGGTGAGGGGCACGAAAGATACGCAGTATTTT. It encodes CASSLVRGTKDTQYF.

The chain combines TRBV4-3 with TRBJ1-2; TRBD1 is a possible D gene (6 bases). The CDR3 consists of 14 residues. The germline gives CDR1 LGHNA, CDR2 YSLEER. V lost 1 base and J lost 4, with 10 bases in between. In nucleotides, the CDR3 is TGCGCCAGCAGCCAAGCCGGAGGGGGCTATGGCTACACCTTC. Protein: CASSQAGGGYGYTF.

This CDR3 reads CASSSPGRGRETQYF. DNA of the CDR3: TGTGCCAGCAGTTCCCCAGGGAGGGGAAGAGAGACCCAGTACTTC. The chain uses TRBV6-5 and TRBJ2-5; 7 bases agree with TRBD2. CDR3 length: 15 residues. In germline, CDR1 is MNHEY, CDR2 SVGAGI. Unmatched junction bases numbered 9, after V lost 4 bases and J lost 4 bases.

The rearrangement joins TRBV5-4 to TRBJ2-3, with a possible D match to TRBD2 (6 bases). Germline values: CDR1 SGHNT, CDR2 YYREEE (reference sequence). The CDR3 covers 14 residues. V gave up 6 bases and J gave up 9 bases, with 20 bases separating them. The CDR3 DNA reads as TGTGCCAGCACGCCGAATTCGGGGGTAGGGACGCAGTATTTT. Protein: CASTPNSGVGTQYF.

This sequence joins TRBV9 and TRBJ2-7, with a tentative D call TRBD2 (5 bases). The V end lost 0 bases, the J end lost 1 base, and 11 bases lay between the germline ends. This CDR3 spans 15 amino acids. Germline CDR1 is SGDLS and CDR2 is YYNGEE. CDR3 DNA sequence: TGTGCCAGCAGCGTAGGGGCGGGTACATCCTACGAGCAGTACTTC. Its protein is CASSVGAGTSYEQYF. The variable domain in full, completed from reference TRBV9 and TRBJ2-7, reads DSGVTQTPKHLITATGQRVTLRCSPRSGDLSVYWYQQSLDQGLQFLIQYYNGEERAKGNILERFSAQQFPDLHSELNLSSLELGDSALYFCASSVGAGTSYEQYFGPGTRLTVT.

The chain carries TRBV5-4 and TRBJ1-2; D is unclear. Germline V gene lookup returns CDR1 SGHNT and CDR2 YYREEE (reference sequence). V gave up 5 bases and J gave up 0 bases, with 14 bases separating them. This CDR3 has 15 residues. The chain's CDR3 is CASSAGGRSNYGYTF. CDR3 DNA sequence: TGTGCCAGCAGTGCCGGAGGACGGTCTAACTATGGCTACACCTTC.

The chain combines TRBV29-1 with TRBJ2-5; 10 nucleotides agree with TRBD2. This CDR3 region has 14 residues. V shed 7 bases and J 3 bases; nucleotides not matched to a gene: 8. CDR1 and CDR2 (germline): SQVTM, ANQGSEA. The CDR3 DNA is TGCAGCGCTGCCGGGACTAGCGCGGAAGAGACCCAGTACTTC. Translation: CSAAGTSAEETQYF.

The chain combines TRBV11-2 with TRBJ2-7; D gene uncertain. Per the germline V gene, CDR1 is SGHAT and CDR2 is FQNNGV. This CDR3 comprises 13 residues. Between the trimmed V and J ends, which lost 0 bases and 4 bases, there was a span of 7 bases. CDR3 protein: CASSLDWQYEQYF. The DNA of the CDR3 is TGTGCCAGCAGCTTAGATTGGCAGTACGAGCAGTACTTC.

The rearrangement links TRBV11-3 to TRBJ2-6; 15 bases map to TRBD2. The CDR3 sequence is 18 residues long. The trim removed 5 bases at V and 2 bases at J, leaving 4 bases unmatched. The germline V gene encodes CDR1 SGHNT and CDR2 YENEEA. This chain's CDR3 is CASSLWTSGRAGANVLTF. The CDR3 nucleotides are TGTGCCAGCAGCCTCTGGACTAGCGGGAGGGCTGGGGCCAACGTCCTGACTTTC.

The CDR3 nucleotides read TGTGCCAGCACCACAGTGATGAACACTGAAGCTTTCTTT. Translation: CASTTVMNTEAFF. J is TRBJ1-1 and V is TRBV7-9; D is unclear. Trimming shortened V by 7 bases and J by 0 bases, and 9 bases separated the two germline ends. Germline lookup yields CDR1 SEHNR and CDR2 FQNEAQ (reference sequence). This CDR3 is built from 13 residues. Filled out from reference TRBV7-9 and TRBJ1-1, the complete variable domain reads DTGVSQNPRHKITKRGQNVTFRCDPISEHNRLYWYRQTLGQGPEFLTYFQNEAQLEKSRLLSDRFSAERPKGSFSTLEIQRTEQGDSAMYLCASTTVMNTEAFFGQGTRLTVV.

This CDR3 is CASSSGPAEVDEQFF. For the CDR3, the DNA is TGTGCCAGCAGCTCAGGACCAGCCGAAGTCGATGAGCAGTTCTTC. The rearrangement uses TRBV7-3 and TRBJ2-1, with unresolved D. There are 15 residues in the CDR3. V lost 4 bases, J lost 8 bases, and 18 bases lay in between. Germline CDR1 reads SGHTA; CDR2 reads FQGTGA.

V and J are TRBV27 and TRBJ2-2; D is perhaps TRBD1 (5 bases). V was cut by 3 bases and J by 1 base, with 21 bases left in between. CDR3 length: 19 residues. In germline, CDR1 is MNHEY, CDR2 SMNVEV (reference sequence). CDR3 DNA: TGTGCCAGCAGTTTTAGGCCACTCGTGGGAACAGGGAACACCGGGGAGCTGTTTTTT. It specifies CASSFRPLVGTGNTGELFF.